This T cell receptor (beta chain) was sequenced during a study of blood T cells in healthy people across ages (dated by TCRdb to between 2015 and 2016). Looking at the study overall: Template switching captured roughly one uniquely barcoded TCR beta cDNA molecule per two T cells in model experiments. The donors were split into four age groups: young (average about 16 years), middle-aged (nearly 40), aged (approximately 59) and long-lived (approximately 80). Two additional independent replicas of 1 million unique cDNA reads from the same blood draw were analyzed for two donors (one aged 18 to 30 and one aged 80 or older). Age-related changes in TCR beta repertoire diversity were measured in the study by deep sequencing normalized with unique cDNA molecular identifiers. Donors of different ages were randomly distributed across sequencing lanes to avoid experimental bias.

Notes on this clonotype: Its antigen target is currently unknown. Base qualities are not recorded, but no much larger clone differs from it by a single base.

Donors were 30 to 45 systemically healthy Caucasian individuals from Russia aged roughly 6 to 90 years. Each donor gave 8 to 10 milliliters of peripheral blood, drawn into EDTA-treated Vacutainer tubes. Ficoll-Paque density-gradient centrifugation was used to isolate PBMCs, with at least 6 million per sample. Total RNA was extracted from PBMCs with Trizol reagent, with at least 5.5 micrograms obtained per sample. For every donor, an aliquot of PBMCs went through flow cytometry to measure the percentages of naive CD45RAhigh/CD27high T cells. The library relied on 5' RACE. Sequenced on an Illumina HiSeq 2500. A second PCR of about 7 to 12 cycles was performed with a sample-barcoded 5' primer and a J-beta primer mix. A unique molecular identifier was introduced onto each TCR beta cDNA molecule by a template-switch 5' adaptor carrying 12 random nucleotides. At least 2.5 million CDR3-containing paired-end reads were obtained from each sample. All of the RNA was converted into first-strand cDNA using the Mint cDNA synthesis kit, with a TRBC-specific oligonucleotide serving as the primer. Following uracil-DNA glycosylase treatment, a first 18-cycle PCR with universal primers M1SS and BC2_uni_R was performed on all cDNA. The authors' analysis ran thus. For normalization, 1 million high-quality reads, each with a distinct molecular identifier, were randomly selected from each sample. Instead of being binned into consensus sequences, reads with shared molecular identifiers were discarded. MiTCR, set to a Q25 quality threshold and the strictest error-elimination algorithm, was used for CDR3 identification, clonotype clustering and error correction. A nonparametric unseen species model with Euler transformation was used to estimate lower-bound total TCR beta diversity. TCRdb itself trimmed the public reads at Q25 with fastp, ran MiXCR and retained productive beta chains. A single entry per CDR3 protein holds the most common genes and DNA from its merged rows. TCRdb's processing, not the authors' own work, is the source of the V and J calls. This sample gives about 970,000 distinct CDR3 sequences in total; about 53% of them show up just once. The top ten clones comprise about a fifth of the sample.

CDR1 and CDR2 are drawn from the germline V gene (reference sequence): MNHEY, SMNVEV. Including cysteine and phenylalanine, the CDR3 has 11 amino acids. The DNA shown is the 33-base CDR3, in frame from base 1. Trimming leaves V shorter by 8 bases and J shorter by 12 bases, with the junction holding 7 bases beyond the gene matches. General study outcomes and caveats: Observed TCR beta diversity correlated strongly with the percentage of naive T cells measured by flow cytometry. Since profiling was done on bulk unsorted PBMCs, naive and antigen-experienced compartments could not be conclusively compared. The CMV infection status of donors was not known, potentially confounding age-related changes in expanded clonotypes. Compared with the aged group, the long-lived group had more naive CD4+ T cells, fewer expanded clones and increased TCR diversity, a pattern suggesting age selection. Estimates of total diversity based on one million sequenced T cells were regarded as lower bounds and as underestimates. As age increased, observed TCR beta diversity per million T cells dropped in a roughly linear way, and a significant reduction was already evident by age 40.

The receptor was derived from a woman in her fifties or sixties in good health. The sequence joins TRBV27 to TRBJ2-1, with 7 bases aligning to TRBD2. What was sequenced was blood. The CDR3 loop reads CASGGGLRQFF. The sequence in DNA is TGTGCCAGCGGGGGGGGATTGAGGCAGTTCTTC.